This T cell receptor beta chain was obtained from a study of PD-L1 blockade in urothelial cancer. Whole-study context: Patients took up atezolizumab in the mid-2010s at 1,200 mg intravenously every 3 weeks. Prior exposure to chemotherapy in patients amounted to 0 to 3 regimens received.

A single count supports this clone. Assay used: immunoSEQ multiplex PCR; TCRdb lists only in-frame clones, some missing. Of tens of thousands of clones listed, approximately 90% were seen once; the top ten hold less than 3%. V gave up 5 bases and J gave up 7 bases, with 15 bases separating them. The CDR3 loop spans 14 amino acids. CDR1 GTSNPN and CDR2 SVGIG come from the germline V gene (reference sequence). Time point described: peripheral blood 6 weeks after treatment start. The sequenced sample was PBMCs, obtained around atezolizumab (anti-PD-L1) treatment. This TCR was recovered from a man in his sixties with urothelial cancer. V is TRBV30 and J is TRBJ1-6, with a possible D match to TRBD1 (5 bases). The DNA of the CDR3 is TGTGCCTGGGACACACAGACAGTAAATTCACCCCTCCACTTT. It specifies CAWDTQTVNSPLHF. The full variable domain, with the rest looked up from reference TRBV30 and TRBJ1-6, is SQTIHQWPATLVQPVGSPLSLECTVEGTSNPNLYWYRQAAGRGLQLLFYSVGIGQISSEVPQNLSASRPQDRQFILSSKKLLLSDSGFYLCAWDTQTVNSPLHFGNGTRLTVT.